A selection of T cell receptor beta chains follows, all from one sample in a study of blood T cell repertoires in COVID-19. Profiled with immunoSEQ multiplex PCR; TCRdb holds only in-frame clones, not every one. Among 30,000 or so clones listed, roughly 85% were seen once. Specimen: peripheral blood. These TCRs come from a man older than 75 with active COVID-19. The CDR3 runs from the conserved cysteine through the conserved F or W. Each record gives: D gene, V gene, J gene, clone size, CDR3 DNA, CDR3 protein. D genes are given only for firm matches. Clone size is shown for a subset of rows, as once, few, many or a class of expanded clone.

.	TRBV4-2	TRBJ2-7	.	TGTGCCAGCAGCCCAGGGGGGACCTACGAGCAGTACTTC	CASSPGGTYEQYF
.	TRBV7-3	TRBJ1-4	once	TGTGCCAGCAGCTCGAGACATCCAGGCTCAACTAATGAAAAACTGTTTTTT	CASSSRHPGSTNEKLFF
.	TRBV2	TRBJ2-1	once	TGTGCCAGCAACCCGGACAGTTTTGGCGAGCAGTTCTTC	CASNPDSFGEQFF
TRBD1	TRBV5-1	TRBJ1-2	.	TGCGCCAGCAGCAACCCTAGGGGGCTTGAAGATGGCTACACCTTC	CASSNPRGLEDGYTF
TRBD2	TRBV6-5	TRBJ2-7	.	TGTGCCAGCAGCCGGACGGGGGGCGAGCAGTACTTC	CASSRTGGEQYF
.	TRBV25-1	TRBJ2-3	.	TGTGCCAGCAGTACTCTGGGCAGACAGTCTAGCACAGATACGCAGTATTTT	CASSTLGRQSSTDTQYF
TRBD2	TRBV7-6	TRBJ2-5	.	TGTGCCAGCAGCCTTGAGGCCGGGGGGGCGGGGGAGACCCAGTACTTC	CASSLEAGGAGETQYF
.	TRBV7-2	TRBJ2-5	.	TGTGCCAGCAGCTTCGTCGGGAACCAAGAGACCCAGTACTTC	CASSFVGNQETQYF
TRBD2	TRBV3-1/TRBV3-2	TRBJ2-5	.	TGTGCCAGCAGCCTCCCCACCGGGGGGGCTTCGGAGACCCAGTACTTC	CASSLPTGGASETQYF
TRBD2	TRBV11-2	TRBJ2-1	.	TGTGCCAGCAGCGCGGGACTAGATCTGGGTGAGCAGTTCTTC	CASSAGLDLGEQFF
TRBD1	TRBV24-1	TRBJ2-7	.	TGTGCCACCAGACTTTACAGGGGAGTGGGGGCCTACGAGCAGTACTTC	CATRLYRGVGAYEQYF
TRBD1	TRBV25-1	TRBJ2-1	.	TGTGCCAGCAGCCAACAGGGGACGACCTACAATGAGCAGTTCTTC	CASSQQGTTYNEQFF
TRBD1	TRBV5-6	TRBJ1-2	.	TGTGCCAGCAGCCCTTGGGACAGACCCTATCGCTACACCTTC	CASSPWDRPYRYTF
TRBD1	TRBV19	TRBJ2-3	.	TGTGCCAGTAGGGACAGGGGGACAGATACGCAGTATTTT	CASRDRGTDTQYF
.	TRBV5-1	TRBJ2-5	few	TGCGCCAGCACCCCGGCTAGCGCCCAAGAGACCCAGTACTTC	CASTPASAQETQYF
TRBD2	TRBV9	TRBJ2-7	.	TGTGCCAGCACCTTAGCGGGGGCCATCTACGAGCAGTACTTC	CASTLAGAIYEQYF
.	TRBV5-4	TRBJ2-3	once	TGTGCCAGCAGCCAAAGGACTATGGGCACAGATACGCAGTATTTT	CASSQRTMGTDTQYF
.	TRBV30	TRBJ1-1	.	TGTGCCTGGTCCAGGGGTTTTGAAGCTTTCTTT	CAWSRGFEAFF
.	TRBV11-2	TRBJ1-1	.	TGTGCCAGCAGCCTGACACTTTCCCGAGCTTTCTTT	CASSLTLSRAFF
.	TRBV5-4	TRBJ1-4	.	TGTGCCAGCAGCAGACGGGCTAATGAAAAACTGTTTTTT	CASSRRANEKLFF
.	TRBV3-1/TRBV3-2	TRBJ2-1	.	TGTGCCAGCAGCCAAGATCATGGGGAGGTGCAGTTCTTC	CASSQDHGEVQFF
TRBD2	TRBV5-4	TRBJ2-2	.	TGTGCCAGCAGCTTGGCCTCCGCTAGCGGGGGGCTGTCGTGGACCGGGGAGCTGTTTTTT	CASSLASASGGLSWTGELFF